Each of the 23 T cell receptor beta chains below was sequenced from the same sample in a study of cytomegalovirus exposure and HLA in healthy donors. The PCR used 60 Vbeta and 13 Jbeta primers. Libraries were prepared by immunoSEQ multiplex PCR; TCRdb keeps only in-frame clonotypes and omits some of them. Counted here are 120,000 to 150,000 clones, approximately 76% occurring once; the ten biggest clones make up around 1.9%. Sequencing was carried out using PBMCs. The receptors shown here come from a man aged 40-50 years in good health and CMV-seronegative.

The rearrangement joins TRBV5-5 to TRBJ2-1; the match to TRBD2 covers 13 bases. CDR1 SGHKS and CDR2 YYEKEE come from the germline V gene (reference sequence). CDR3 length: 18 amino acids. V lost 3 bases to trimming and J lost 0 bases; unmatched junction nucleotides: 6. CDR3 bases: TGTGCCAGCAGCTGGACTAGCGGGGGCTTTAGCTCCTACAATGAGCAGTTCTTC. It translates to CASSWTSGGFSSYNEQFF. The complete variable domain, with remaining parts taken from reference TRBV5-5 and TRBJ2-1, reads DAGVTQSPTHLIKTRGQQVTLRCSPISGHKSVSWYQQVLGQGPQFIFQYYEKEERGRGNFPDRFSARQFPNYSSELNVNALLLGDSALYLCASSWTSGGFSSYNEQFFGPGTRLTVL.

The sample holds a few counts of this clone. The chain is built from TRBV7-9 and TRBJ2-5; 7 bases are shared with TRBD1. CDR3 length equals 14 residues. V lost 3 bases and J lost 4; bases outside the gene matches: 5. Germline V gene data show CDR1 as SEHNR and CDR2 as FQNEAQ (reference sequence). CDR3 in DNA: TGTGCCAGCAGCTTTACCAGGGGGTCAGAGACCCAGTACTTC. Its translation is CASSFTRGSETQYF.

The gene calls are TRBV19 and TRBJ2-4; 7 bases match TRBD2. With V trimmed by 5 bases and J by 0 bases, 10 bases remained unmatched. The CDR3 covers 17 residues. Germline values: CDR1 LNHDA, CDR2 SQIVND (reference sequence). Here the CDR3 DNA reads TGTGCCAGTAGTGCCCCCGGGGAGGGCCGAGCCAAAAACATTCAGTACTTC. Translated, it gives CASSAPGEGRAKNIQYF.

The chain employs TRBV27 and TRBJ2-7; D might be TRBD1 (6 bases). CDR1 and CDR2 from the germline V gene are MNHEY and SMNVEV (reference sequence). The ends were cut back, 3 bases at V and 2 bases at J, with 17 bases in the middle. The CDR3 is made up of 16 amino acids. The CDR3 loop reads CASSFSGENRAYEQYF. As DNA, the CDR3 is TGTGCCAGCAGTTTCTCCGGCGAGAACAGGGCCTACGAGCAGTACTTC.

The CDR3 DNA is TGTGCCAGCAGTCGGCTAAGTCGGGACTATAGCTCCTACGAGCAGTACTTC. It codes for CASSRLSRDYSSYEQYF. V and J are TRBV5-4 and TRBJ2-7, with 7 bases lining up with TRBD2. This CDR3 spans 17 amino acids. V was pared by 5 bases and J by 0 bases, with 14 bases of the junction left unmatched. Germline CDR1 reads SGHNT; CDR2 reads YYREEE (reference sequence). Based on the CDR3 plus reference TRBV5-4 and TRBJ2-7, the full variable domain is ETGVTQSPTHLIKTRGQQVTLRCSSQSGHNTVSWYQQALGQGPQFIFQYYREEENGRGNFPPRFSGLQFPNYSSELNVNALELDDSALYLCASSRLSRDYSSYEQYFGPGTRLTVT.

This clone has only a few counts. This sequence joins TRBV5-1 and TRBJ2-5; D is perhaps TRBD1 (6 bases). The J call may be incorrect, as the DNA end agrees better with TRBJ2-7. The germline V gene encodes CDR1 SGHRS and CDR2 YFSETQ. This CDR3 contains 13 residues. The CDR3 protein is CASSPDRPYEQYF. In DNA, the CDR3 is TGCGCCAGCAGCCCCGACAGGCCCTACGAGCAGTACTTC.

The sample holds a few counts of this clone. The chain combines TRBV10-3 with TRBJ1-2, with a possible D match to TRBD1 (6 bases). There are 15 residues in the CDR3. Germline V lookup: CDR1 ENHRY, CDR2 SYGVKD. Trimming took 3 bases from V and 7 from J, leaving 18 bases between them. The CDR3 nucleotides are TGTGCCATCAGTGACCGAACAGGGTCGGCGGCTGGCTACACCTTC. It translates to CAISDRTGSAAGYTF.

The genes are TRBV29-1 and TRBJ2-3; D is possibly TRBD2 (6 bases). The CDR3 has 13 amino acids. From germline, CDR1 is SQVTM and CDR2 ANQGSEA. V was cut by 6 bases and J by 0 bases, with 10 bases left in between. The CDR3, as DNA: TGCAGCGTAGGTGGGACTAGCACAGATACGCAGTATTTT. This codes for CSVGGTSTDTQYF.

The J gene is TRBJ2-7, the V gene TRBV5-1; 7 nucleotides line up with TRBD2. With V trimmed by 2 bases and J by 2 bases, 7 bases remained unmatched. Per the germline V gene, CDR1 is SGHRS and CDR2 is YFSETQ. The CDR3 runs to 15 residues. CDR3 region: CASSFGLAVTYEQYF. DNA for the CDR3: TGCGCCAGCAGCTTCGGTCTAGCGGTTACCTACGAGCAGTACTTC. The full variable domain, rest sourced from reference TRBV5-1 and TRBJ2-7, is KAGVTQTPRYLIKTRGQQVTLSCSPISGHRSVSWYQQTPGQGLQFLFEYFSETQRNKGNFPGRFSGRQFSNSRSEMNVSTLELGDSALYLCASSFGLAVTYEQYFGPGTRLTVT.

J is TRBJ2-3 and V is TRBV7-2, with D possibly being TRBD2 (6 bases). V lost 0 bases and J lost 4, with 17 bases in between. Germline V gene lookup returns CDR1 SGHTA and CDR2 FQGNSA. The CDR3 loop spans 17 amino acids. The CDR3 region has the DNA TGTGCCAGCAGCTTAGCACCATCAGGTAGCGGTGCAGATACGCAGTATTTT. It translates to CASSLAPSGSGADTQYF.

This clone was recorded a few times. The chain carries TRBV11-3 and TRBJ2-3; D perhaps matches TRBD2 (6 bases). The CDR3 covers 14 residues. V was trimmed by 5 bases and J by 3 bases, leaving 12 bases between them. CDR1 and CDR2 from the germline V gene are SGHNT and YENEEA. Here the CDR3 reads CASSPRDLTDTQYF. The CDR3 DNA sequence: TGTGCCAGCAGCCCTCGGGACTTAACAGATACGCAGTATTTT.

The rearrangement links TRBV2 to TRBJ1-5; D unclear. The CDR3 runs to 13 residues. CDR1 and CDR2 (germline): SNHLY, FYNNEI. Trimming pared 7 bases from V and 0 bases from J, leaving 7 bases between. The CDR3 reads CASKSDSNQPQHF. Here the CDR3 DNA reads TGTGCCAGCAAGAGCGATAGCAATCAGCCCCAGCATTTT.

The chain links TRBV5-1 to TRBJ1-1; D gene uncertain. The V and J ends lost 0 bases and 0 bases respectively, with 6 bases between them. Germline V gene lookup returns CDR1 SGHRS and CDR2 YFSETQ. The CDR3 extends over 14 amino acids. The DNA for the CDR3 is TGCGCCAGCAGCTTGGACACGTTGAACACTGAAGCTTTCTTT. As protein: CASSLDTLNTEAFF.

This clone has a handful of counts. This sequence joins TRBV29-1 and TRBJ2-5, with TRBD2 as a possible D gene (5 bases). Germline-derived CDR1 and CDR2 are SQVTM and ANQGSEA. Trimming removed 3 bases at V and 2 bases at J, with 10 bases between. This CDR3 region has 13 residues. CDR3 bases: TGCAGCGTTGAGGTCGGACTGCAAGAGACCCAGTACTTC. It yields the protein CSVEVGLQETQYF.

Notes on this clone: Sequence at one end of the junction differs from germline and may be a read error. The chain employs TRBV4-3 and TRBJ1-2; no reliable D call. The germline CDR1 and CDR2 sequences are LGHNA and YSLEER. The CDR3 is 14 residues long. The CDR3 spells CASSQDFTVYGYAF. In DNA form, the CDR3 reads TGCGCCAGCAGCCAAGATTTTACAGTCTATGGCTACGCCTTT.

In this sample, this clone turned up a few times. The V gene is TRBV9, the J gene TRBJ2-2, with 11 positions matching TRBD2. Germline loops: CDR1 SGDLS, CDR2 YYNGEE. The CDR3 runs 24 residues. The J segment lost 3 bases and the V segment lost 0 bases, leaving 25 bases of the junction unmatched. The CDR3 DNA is TGTGCCAGCAGCGTAGGAGTACTAGCGGGAGTACTTGGACGACTCCCAACAGACACCGGGGAGCTGTTTTTT. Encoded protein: CASSVGVLAGVLGRLPTDTGELFF.

The CDR3 DNA sequence: TGTGCCAGCAGCTTGTCGACAGCTACAGAGGTAACCTACGAGCAGTACTTC. Its translation: CASSLSTATEVTYEQYF. V is TRBV5-8 and J is TRBJ2-7; perhaps TRBD1 as D (5 bases). V was trimmed by 1 base and J by 2 bases, leaving 19 bases between them. Germline loops: CDR1 SGHTS, CDR2 YDEGEE. CDR3 length: 17 amino acids.

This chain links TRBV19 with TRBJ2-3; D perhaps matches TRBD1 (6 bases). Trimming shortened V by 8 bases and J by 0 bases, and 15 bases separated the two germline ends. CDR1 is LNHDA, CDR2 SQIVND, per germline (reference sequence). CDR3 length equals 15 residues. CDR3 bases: TGTGCCAGTTCCCCGTGGACAGCTAGCACAGATACGCAGTATTTT. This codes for CASSPWTASTDTQYF.

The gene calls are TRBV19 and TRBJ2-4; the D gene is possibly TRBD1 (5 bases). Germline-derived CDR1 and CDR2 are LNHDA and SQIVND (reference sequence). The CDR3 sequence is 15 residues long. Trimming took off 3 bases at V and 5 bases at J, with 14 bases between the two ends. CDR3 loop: CASSIPQGRQNIQYF. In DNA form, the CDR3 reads TGTGCCAGTAGTATCCCCCAGGGTAGGCAAAACATTCAGTACTTC.

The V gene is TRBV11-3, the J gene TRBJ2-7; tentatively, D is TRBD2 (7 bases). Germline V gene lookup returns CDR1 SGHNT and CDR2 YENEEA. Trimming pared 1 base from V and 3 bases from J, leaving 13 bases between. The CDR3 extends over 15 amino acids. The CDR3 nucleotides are TGTGCCAGCAGCTTAGCGGCGGGGGCCCTCTACGAGCAGTACTTC. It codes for CASSLAAGALYEQYF.

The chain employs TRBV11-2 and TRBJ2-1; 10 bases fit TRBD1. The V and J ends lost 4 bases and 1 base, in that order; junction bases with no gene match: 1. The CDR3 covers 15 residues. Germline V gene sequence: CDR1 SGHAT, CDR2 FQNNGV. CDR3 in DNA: TGTGCCAGCAGCTCGGGACAGGGGTCCTACAATGAGCAGTTCTTC. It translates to CASSSGQGSYNEQFF.

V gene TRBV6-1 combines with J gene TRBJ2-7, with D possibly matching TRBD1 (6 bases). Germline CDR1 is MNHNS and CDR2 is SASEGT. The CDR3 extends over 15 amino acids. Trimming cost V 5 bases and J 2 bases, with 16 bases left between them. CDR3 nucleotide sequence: TGTGCCAGCAGTCCGGTGGCTACAGGGCCCTACGAGCAGTACTTC. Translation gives CASSPVATGPYEQYF.

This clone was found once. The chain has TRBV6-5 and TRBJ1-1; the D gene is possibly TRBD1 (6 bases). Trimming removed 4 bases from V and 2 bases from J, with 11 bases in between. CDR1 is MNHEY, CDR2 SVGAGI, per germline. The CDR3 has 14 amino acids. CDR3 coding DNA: TGTGCCAGCAGTTTTTTACAGGGAAACACTGAAGCTTTCTTT. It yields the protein CASSFLQGNTEAFF.